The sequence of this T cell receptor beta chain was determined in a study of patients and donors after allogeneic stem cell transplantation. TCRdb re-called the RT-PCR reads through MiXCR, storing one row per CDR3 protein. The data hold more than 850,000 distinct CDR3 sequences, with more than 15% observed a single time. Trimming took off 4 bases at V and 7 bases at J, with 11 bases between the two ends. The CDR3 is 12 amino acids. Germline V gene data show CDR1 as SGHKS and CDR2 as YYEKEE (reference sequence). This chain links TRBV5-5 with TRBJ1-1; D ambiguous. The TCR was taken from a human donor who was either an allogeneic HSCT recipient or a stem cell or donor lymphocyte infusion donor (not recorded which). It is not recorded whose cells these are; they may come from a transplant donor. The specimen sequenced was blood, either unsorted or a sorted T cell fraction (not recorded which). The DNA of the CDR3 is TGTGCCAGCAGCCCCGGGTCTGATGAAGCTTTCTTT. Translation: CASSPGSDEAFF.